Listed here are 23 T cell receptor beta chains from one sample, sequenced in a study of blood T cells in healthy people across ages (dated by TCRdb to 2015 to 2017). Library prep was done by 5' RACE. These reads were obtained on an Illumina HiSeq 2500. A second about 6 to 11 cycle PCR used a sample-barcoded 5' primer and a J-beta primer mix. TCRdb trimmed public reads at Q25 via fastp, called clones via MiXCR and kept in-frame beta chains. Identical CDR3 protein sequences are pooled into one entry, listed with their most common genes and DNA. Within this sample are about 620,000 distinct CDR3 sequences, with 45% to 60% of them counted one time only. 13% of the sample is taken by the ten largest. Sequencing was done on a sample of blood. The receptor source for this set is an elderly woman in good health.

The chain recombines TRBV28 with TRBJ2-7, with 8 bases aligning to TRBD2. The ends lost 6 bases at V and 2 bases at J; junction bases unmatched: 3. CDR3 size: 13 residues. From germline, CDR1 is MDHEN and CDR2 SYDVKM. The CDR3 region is CASRNGGAYEQYF. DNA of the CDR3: TGTGCCAGCAGGAACGGGGGGGCCTACGAGCAGTACTTC.

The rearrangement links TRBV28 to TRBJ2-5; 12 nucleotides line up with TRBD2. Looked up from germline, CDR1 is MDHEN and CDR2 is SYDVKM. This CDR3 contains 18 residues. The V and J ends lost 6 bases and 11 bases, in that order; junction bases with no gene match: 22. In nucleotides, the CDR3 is TGTGCCAGCAGCCCAGGACTAGCGGGACTCCGCTCCTACAATGAGCAGTACTTC. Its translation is CASSPGLAGLRSYNEQYF.

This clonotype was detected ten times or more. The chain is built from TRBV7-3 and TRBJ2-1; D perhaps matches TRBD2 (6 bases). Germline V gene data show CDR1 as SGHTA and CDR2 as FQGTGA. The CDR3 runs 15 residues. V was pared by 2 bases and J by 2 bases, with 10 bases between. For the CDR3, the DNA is TGTGCCAGCAGCTTAGGGGGGTCCCCCTACAATGAGCAGTTCTTC. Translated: CASSLGGSPYNEQFF.

In nucleotides, the CDR3 is TGTGCCAGCAGCCCCCCGGGACTAGCGGGTTACCAAGAGACCCAGTACTTC. It translates to CASSPPGLAGYQETQYF. This chain uses TRBV21-1 with TRBJ2-5; the D segment call TRBD2 is taken from the table without a DNA check. TRBV21-1 is given as a pseudogene. The CDR3 totals 17 residues.

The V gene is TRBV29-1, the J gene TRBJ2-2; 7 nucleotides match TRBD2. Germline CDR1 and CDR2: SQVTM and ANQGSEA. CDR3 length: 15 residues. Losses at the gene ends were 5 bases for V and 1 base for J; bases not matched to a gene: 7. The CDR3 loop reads CSVRGREGNTGELFF. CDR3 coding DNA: TGCAGCGTTCGGGGGAGGGAGGGGAACACCGGGGAGCTGTTTTTT.

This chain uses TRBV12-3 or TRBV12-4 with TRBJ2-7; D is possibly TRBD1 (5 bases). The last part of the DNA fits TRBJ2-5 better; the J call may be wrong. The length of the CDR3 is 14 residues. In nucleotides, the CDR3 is TGTGCCAACAGGTTACCTTACTCCCAGGAGACCCAGTACTTC. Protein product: CANRLPYSQETQYF.

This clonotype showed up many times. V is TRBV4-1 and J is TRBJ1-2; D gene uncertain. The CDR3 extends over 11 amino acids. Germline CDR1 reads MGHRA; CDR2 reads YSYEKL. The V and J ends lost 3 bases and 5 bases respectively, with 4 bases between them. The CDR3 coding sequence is TGCGCCAGCAGCCACCGATATGGCTACACCTTC. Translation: CASSHRYGYTF.

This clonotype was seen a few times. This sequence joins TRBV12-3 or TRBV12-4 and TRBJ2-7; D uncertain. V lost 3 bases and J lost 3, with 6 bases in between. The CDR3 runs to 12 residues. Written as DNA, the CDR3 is TGTGCCAGCAGTTTGGGGTACTACGAGCAGTACTTC. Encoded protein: CASSLGYYEQYF.

The DNA for the CDR3 is TGTGCCAGCAGTTACTTGCCTAAAGAGACAGGGACCCCTTACGAGCAGTACTTC. Translating it yields CASSYLPKETGTPYEQYF. V is TRBV6-7 and J is TRBJ2-7; 7 bases agree with TRBD1. TRBV6-7 is designated an ORF whose function remains uncertain. The V and J ends lost 1 base and 4 bases, in that order; junction bases with no gene match: 16. The CDR3 has 18 residues.

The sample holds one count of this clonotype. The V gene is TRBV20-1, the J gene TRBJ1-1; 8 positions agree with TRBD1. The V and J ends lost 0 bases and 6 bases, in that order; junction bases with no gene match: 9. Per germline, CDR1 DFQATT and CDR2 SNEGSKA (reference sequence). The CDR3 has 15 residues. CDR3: CSARDSGQGAAEAFF. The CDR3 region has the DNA TGCAGTGCTAGAGATTCTGGGCAGGGGGCGGCTGAAGCTTTCTTT.

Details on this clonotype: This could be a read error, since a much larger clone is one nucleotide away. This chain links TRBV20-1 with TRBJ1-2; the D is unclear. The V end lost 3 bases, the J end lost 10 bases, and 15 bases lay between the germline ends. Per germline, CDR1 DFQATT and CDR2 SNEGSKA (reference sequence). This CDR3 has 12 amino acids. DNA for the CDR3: TGCAGTGCTAGCCAGACTGTTTTTGACTACACCTTC. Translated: CSASQTVFDYTF.

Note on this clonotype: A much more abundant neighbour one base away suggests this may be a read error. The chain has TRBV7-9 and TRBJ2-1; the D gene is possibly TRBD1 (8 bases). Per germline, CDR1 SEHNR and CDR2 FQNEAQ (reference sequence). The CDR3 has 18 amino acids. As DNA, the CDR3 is TGTGCCAGCAGCTTTCCCAGCGGGGACAGGCATTCCTACAGTGAGCAGTTCTTC. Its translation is CASSFPSGDRHSYSEQFF.

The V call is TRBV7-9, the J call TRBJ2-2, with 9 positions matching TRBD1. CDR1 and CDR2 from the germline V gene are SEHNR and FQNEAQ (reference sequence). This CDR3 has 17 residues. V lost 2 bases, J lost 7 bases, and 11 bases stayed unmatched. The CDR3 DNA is TGTGCCAGCAGCTTACGTCGGACAGGGGAGTCCATCGGGGAGCTGTTTTTT. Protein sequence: CASSLRRTGESIGELFF. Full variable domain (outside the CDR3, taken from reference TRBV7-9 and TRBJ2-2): DTGVSQNPRHKITKRGQNVTFRCDPISEHNRLYWYRQTLGQGPEFLTYFQNEAQLEKSRLLSDRFSAERPKGSFSTLEIQRTEQGDSAMYLCASSLRRTGESIGELFFGEGSRLTVL.

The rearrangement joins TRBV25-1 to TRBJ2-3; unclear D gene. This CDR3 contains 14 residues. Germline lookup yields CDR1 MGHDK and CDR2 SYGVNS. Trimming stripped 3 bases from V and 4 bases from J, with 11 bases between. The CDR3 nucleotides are TGTGCCAGCAGTGATCCCTCGGCCGCAGATACGCAGTATTTT. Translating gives CASSDPSAADTQYF.

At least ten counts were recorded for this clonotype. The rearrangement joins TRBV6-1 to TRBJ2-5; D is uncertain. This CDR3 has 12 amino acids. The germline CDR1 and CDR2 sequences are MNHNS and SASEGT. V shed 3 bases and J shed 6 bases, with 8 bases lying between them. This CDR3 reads CASSERRQTQYF. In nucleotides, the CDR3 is TGTGCCAGCAGTGAGAGGCGGCAGACCCAGTACTTC.

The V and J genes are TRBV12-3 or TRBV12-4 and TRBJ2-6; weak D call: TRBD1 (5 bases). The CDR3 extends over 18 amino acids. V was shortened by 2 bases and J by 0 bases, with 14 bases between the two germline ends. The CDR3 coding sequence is TGTGCCAGCAGTTTACGGGCAGGGCAACTCTCTGGGGCCAACGTCCTGACTTTC. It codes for CASSLRAGQLSGANVLTF.

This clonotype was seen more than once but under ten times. The CDR3 bases are TGTGCCAGCAGCTTAATCTGGGGGCCCAATGAGCAGTTCTTC. The encoded protein is CASSLIWGPNEQFF. The rearrangement links TRBV7-2 to TRBJ2-1, with D tentatively TRBD1 (6 bases). V shed 2 bases and J shed 6 bases, with 11 bases lying between them. CDR1 and CDR2 from the germline V gene are SGHTA and FQGNSA. The CDR3 sequence is 14 residues long.

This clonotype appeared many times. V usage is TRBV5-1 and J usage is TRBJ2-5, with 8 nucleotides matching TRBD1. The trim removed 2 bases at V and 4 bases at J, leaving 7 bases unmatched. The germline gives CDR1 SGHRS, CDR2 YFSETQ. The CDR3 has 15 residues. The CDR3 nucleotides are TGCGCCAGCAGCTTTGGACAGGGAATAGGAGAGACCCAGTACTTC. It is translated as CASSFGQGIGETQYF. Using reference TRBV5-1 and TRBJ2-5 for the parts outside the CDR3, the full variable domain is KAGVTQTPRYLIKTRGQQVTLSCSPISGHRSVSWYQQTPGQGLQFLFEYFSETQRNKGNFPGRFSGRQFSNSRSEMNVSTLELGDSALYLCASSFGQGIGETQYFGPGTRLLVL.

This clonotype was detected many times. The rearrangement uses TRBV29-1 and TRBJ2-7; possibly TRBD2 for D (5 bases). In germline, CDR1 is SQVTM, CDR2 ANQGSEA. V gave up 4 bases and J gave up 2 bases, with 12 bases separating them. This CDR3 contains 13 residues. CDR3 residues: CSVGEAAPYEQYF. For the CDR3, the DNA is TGCAGCGTTGGGGAAGCGGCCCCCTACGAGCAGTACTTC.

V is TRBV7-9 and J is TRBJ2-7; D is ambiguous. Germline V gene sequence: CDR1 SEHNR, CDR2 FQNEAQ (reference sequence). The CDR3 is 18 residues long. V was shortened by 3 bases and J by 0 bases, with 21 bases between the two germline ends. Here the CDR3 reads CASSFSQMTGSFSYEQYF. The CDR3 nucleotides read TGTGCCAGCAGCTTTTCACAGATGACGGGCAGTTTCTCCTACGAGCAGTACTTC.

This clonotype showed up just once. In DNA, the CDR3 is TGCGCCAGCCGAGAAGCCTATAATTCACCCCTCCACTTT. Amino acids: CASREAYNSPLHF. The genes are TRBV5-1 and TRBJ1-6; D gene unclear. V dropped 7 bases and J dropped 2 bases, with 7 bases sitting between them. In germline, CDR1 is SGHRS, CDR2 YFSETQ. This CDR3 is 13 amino acids long.

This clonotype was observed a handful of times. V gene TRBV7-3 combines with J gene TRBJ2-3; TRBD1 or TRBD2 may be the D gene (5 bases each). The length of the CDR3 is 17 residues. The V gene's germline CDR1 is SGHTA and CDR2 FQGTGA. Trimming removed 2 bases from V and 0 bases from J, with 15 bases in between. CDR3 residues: CASSLLALWGSTDTQYF. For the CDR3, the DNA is TGTGCCAGCAGCTTACTGGCCCTTTGGGGGAGCACAGATACGCAGTATTTT.

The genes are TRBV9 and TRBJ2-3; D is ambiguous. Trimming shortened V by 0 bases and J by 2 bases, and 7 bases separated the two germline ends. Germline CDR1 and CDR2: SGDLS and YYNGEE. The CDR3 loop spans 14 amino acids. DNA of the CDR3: TGTGCCAGCAGCGTAGGACCCCTCACAGATACGCAGTATTTT. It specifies CASSVGPLTDTQYF.